This entry lists 18 T cell receptor beta chains sequenced from one sample in a study of breast tumors, draining lymph nodes, adjacent tissues. Axillary draining lymph nodes of breast cancer patients supplied the node samples. MiXCR, applied by TCRdb to the multiplex PCR reads, yields one record per CDR3 protein. The sample comprises 150,000 to 200,000 distinct CDR3 sequences, 31% of which are singletons, and approximately 4.3% rests with the top ten. Sequencing was done on a sample of axillary lymph node tissue. The receptors derive from a female donor with breast cancer. Some clones in this sample may be carry-over from other donors' samples.

The sample holds many counts of this clonotype. The V and J genes are TRBV7-9 and TRBJ1-4, with D possibly TRBD1 on 6 matching bases. Germline CDR1 SEHNR, CDR2 FQNEAQ (reference sequence). V lost 9 bases, J lost 1 base, and 9 bases lay in between. This CDR3 region has 13 residues. The DNA of the CDR3 is TGTGCCAGTCAGGGGAGAACTAATGAAAAACTGTTTTTT. The encoded protein is CASQGRTNEKLFF. The full variable domain, completed using reference TRBV7-9 and TRBJ1-4, is DTGVSQNPRHKITKRGQNVTFRCDPISEHNRLYWYRQTLGQGPEFLTYFQNEAQLEKSRLLSDRFSAERPKGSFSTLEIQRTEQGDSAMYLCASQGRTNEKLFFGSGTQLSVL.

There are many counts of this clonotype. The chain recombines TRBV6-4 with TRBJ2-1; TRBD2 matches at 10 bases. After removal of 5 bases from V and 0 bases from J, the junction contained 13 bases not matched to a gene. This CDR3 has 19 residues. Germline V CDR1 and CDR2: MRHNA, SNTAGT. The CDR3 is CASSRTGLAPRSSYNEQFF. In DNA form, the CDR3 reads TGTGCCAGCAGTCGTACGGGACTAGCGCCGAGAAGCTCCTACAATGAGCAGTTCTTC.

Concerning this clonotype itself: A read error may account for a junction end that differs from germline. The chain couples TRBV2 to TRBJ2-6, with 12 bases aligning to TRBD2. CDR3 length equals 17 residues. The germline V gene has CDR1 SNHLY and CDR2 FYNNEI. The CDR3 DNA reads TGTGCCAGCAGCTCTAGCGGGAGGGCCTCTGGGGCCAACCTCCTGACCTTC. Amino acids: CASSSSGRASGANLLTF. Based on the CDR3 plus reference TRBV2 and TRBJ2-6, the full variable domain is EPEVTQTPSHQVTQMGQEVILRCVPISNHLYFYWYRQILGQKVEFLVSFYNNEISEKSEIFDDQFSVERPDGSNFTLKIRSTKLEDSAMYFCASSSSGRASGANLLTFGAGSRLTVL.

V gene TRBV9 combines with J gene TRBJ1-1; 10 bases map to TRBD1. V was pared by 4 bases and J by 5 bases, with 5 bases of the junction left unmatched. The length of the CDR3 is 14 residues. Germline loops: CDR1 SGDLS, CDR2 YYNGEE. As DNA, the CDR3 is TGTGCCAGCAGCTACGGGACAGGGGAAACTGAAGCTTTCTTT. It translates to CASSYGTGETEAFF.

Many counts were recorded for this clonotype. The gene calls are TRBV5-5 and TRBJ1-4; TRBD1 might be the D (5 bases). The CDR3 runs to 15 residues. CDR1 is SGHKS, CDR2 YYEKEE, per germline (reference sequence). Trimming cost V 4 bases and J 7 bases, with 17 bases left between them. CDR3 residues: CASSTNPQGFEKLFF. Here the CDR3 DNA reads TGTGCCAGCAGCACGAATCCCCAGGGTTTTGAAAAACTGTTTTTT.

The chain carries TRBV6-1 and TRBJ2-1, with 7 positions matching TRBD1. Looked up from germline, CDR1 is MNHNS and CDR2 is SASEGT. V lost 7 bases to trimming and J lost 2 bases; unmatched junction nucleotides: 5. The CDR3 spans 14 residues. The CDR3 region has the DNA TGTGCCAGCACTCCCGACAGGGCCTACAATGAGCAGTTCTTC. Its translation: CASTPDRAYNEQFF.

A remark on this clonotype: At one of its ends the junction is not consistent with the germline gene, which may arise from a read error. V usage is TRBV5-1 and J usage is TRBJ2-7; tentatively, D is TRBD2 (5 bases). The CDR3 covers 12 residues. Per the germline V gene, CDR1 is SGHRS and CDR2 is YFSETQ. This CDR3 is CASSREAHERYF. CDR3 in DNA: TGCGCCAGCAGCCGGGAAGCCCACGAGCGGTACTTC.

This clonotype showed up many times. The genes are TRBV5-6 and TRBJ2-5, with TRBD1 matching 9 bases. CDR3 length: 16 residues. The J segment lost 3 bases and the V segment lost 3 bases, leaving 9 bases of the junction unmatched. Germline loops: CDR1 SGHDT, CDR2 YYEEEE. The CDR3 DNA is TGTGCCAGCAGCTGGACCTCCGGGACAGGGAAAGAGACCCAGTACTTC. This encodes CASSWTSGTGKETQYF.

This clonotype was counted between two and nine times. Just one base apart from a much larger clone, this may be a read error. The J gene is TRBJ2-7, the V gene TRBV5-4; 8 positions agree with TRBD1. Germline V lookup: CDR1 SGHNT, CDR2 YYREEE (reference sequence). CDR3 length equals 13 residues. The V segment lost 4 bases and the J segment 6 bases; nucleotides outside the gene matches: 6. The CDR3 loop is CASSPGQAGEQYF. CDR3 sequence (DNA): TGTGCCAGCAGCCCGGGACAGGCCGGCGAGCAGTACTTC.

This clonotype was counted ten times or more. This chain joins TRBV20-1 and TRBJ2-5, with 8 bases lining up with TRBD2. Germline lookup yields CDR1 DFQATT and CDR2 SNEGSKA (reference sequence). The CDR3 is 11 amino acids. V was pared by 6 bases and J by 3 bases, with 0 bases of the junction left unmatched. The CDR3: CSALAEETQYF. CDR3 nucleotides: TGCAGTGCACTAGCGGAAGAGACCCAGTACTTC.

This clonotype was seen repeatedly, ten times or more. The chain couples TRBV10-2 to TRBJ2-1, with D uncertain. V was pared by 4 bases and J by 6 bases, with 10 bases between. Germline-derived CDR1 and CDR2 are WSHSY and SAAADI. CDR3 length: 13 residues. CDR3 sequence reads: CASSVSSGNEQFF. CDR3 DNA sequence: TGCGCCAGCAGTGTGTCCAGTGGCAATGAGCAGTTCTTC.

This clonotype has at least ten counts. A read error may be the cause here, since a much bigger clone is one base away. The V and J genes are TRBV24-1 and TRBJ1-3, with D unresolved. The CDR3 runs 15 residues. Germline assignment: CDR1 KGHDR and CDR2 SFDVKD. This CDR3 reads CATSDLRDPGSTIYF. In nucleotides, the CDR3 is TGTGCCACCAGTGATTTGAGGGATCCTGGAAGCACCATATATTTT.

This clonotype has a count of ten or more. This sequence joins TRBV20-1 and TRBJ1-4; D unresolved. The germline CDR1 and CDR2 sequences are DFQATT and SNEGSKA (reference sequence). CDR3 size: 15 residues. V shed 5 bases and J shed 0 bases, with 13 bases lying between them. CDR3 sequence (DNA): TGCAGTGCTTATGGACGGCGACCAACTAATGAAAAACTGTTTTTT. Protein: CSAYGRRPTNEKLFF.

The chain employs TRBV3-1 and TRBJ1-3, with no clear D. Germline CDR1 is LGHDT and CDR2 is YNNKEL (reference sequence). The CDR3 has 12 amino acids. The V end lost 5 bases, the J end lost 5 bases, and 7 bases lay between the germline ends. The CDR3 coding sequence is TGTGCCAGCAGCACCTCAAGAAACACCATATATTTT. Amino acid sequence: CASSTSRNTIYF.

This clonotype was recorded at least ten times. This rearrangement joins TRBV24-1 to TRBJ2-1; 10 bases fit TRBD1. The CDR3 loop spans 16 amino acids. With V trimmed by 4 bases and J by 6 bases, 8 bases remained unmatched. Germline CDR1 and CDR2: KGHDR and SFDVKD. Written as DNA, the CDR3 is TGTGCCACCAGTGACTGGGACAGGGGTTCTAGCAATGAGCAGTTCTTC. It yields the protein CATSDWDRGSSNEQFF.

The chain is built from TRBV7-2 and TRBJ2-3; 14 nucleotides agree with TRBD2. After removal of 2 bases from V and 4 bases from J, the junction contained 11 bases not matched to a gene. This CDR3 spans 19 amino acids. CDR1 SGHTA and CDR2 FQGNSA come from the germline V gene. The CDR3 DNA sequence: TGTGCCAGCAGCTTACCGACTAGCGGGGGGGCCGTCGGTGCAGATACGCAGTATTTT. This codes for CASSLPTSGGAVGADTQYF.

In regard to this clonotype: This sequence may be a read error, since a much larger clone differs from it by one base. Given the absence of the conserved phenylalanine or tryptophan at the CDR3 end, a read error is likely. This chain joins TRBV7-2 and TRBJ2-2, with 11 bases matching TRBD2. Germline trimming cut 5 bases from V and 1 base from J; bases unmatched to any gene: 3. The germline gives CDR1 SGHTA, CDR2 FQGNSA. This CDR3 region has 16 residues. The chain's CDR3 is CASSLGTSGNTGELFY. In DNA form, the CDR3 reads TGTGCCAGCAGCCTAGGGACTAGCGGGAACACCGGGGAGCTGTTTTAT.

Many counts were recorded for this clonotype. V is TRBV20-1 and J is TRBJ2-2, with TRBD2 identical over 7 bases. Trimming removed 2 bases from V and 7 bases from J; junction bases left unmatched: 19. CDR3 length: 18 residues. Germline lookup yields CDR1 DFQATT and CDR2 SNEGSKA (reference sequence). The CDR3 nucleotides are TGCAGTGCTAGATCGGGAATGGGGCTAGCGGCCGCAAGCGGGGAGCTGTTTTTT. Translation: CSARSGMGLAAASGELFF.